This record covers a single TCR beta chain. This CDR3 comprises 14 residues. V lost 2 bases, J lost 3 bases, and 0 bases stayed unmatched. Germline assignment: CDR1 MNHEY and CDR2 SMNVEV (reference sequence). These data originate in a study of blood T cell repertoires in COVID-19. TCRdb's table, derived via immunoSEQ multiplex PCR, lists solely in-frame clones and lacks some. There are 60,000 to 85,000 clones in the sample; 87% occur only once, and roughly 3.1% lies in the top ten. V gene TRBV27 combines with J gene TRBJ2-7; 11 bases are a match to TRBD2. Sequencing was performed on peripheral blood. The TCR comes from a woman aged 45 to 65 with COVID-19, enrolled during active disease. The DNA for the CDR3 is TGTGCCAGCAGTTTAGGGACTAGCGGCTACGAGCAGTACTTC. Protein: CASSLGTSGYEQYF.